This T cell receptor beta chain is drawn from a study of blood T cell repertoires in COVID-19. Germline values: CDR1 MDHEN, CDR2 SYDVKM. The ends lost 6 bases at V and 5 bases at J; junction bases unmatched: 17. This CDR3 contains 18 residues. The data were produced by immunoSEQ multiplex PCR, yet TCRdb's version contains in-frame clones alone and is incomplete. Of about 190,000 clones detected, more than 75% appear once; the ten largest clones hold around 5.2%. The TCR comes from a woman aged 80 or older with acute or convalescent COVID-19. Sequencing was performed on peripheral blood. The gene calls are TRBV28 and TRBJ1-2; 11 nucleotides align to TRBD1. CDR3 coding DNA: TGTGCCAGCAGAACTACGCCGGGACAGGGGGATTTTTTGTATGGCTACACCTTC. Protein sequence: CASRTTPGQGDFLYGYTF.